The 7 T cell receptor beta chains below come from one sample, sequenced in a study of blood T cell repertoires in COVID-19. Generated by immunoSEQ multiplex PCR, the TCRdb table keeps only in-frame clones and is missing some. The sample lists around 280,000 clones; roughly 90% were seen once. The material sequenced was PBMCs or T cells enriched from blood (not recorded which). The receptors were sampled from a woman under 30 with acute COVID-19.

The DNA for the CDR3 is TGTGCCAGCTCAGGACAGGGGGCGAAGGAAAAACTGTTTTTT. The encoded protein is CASSGQGAKEKLFF. This chain joins TRBV18 and TRBJ1-4; 11 bases fit TRBD1. V dropped 5 bases and J dropped 8; count of bases not matched to a gene: 4. Germline CDR1 KGHSH, CDR2 LQKENI. The CDR3 is 14 amino acids.

The chain is built from TRBV19 and TRBJ2-1, with 9 bases identical to TRBD1. The germline V gene encodes CDR1 LNHDA and CDR2 SQIVND (reference sequence). V lost 4 bases, J lost 5 bases, and 9 bases stayed unmatched. The CDR3 is made up of 16 amino acids. The CDR3 bases are TGTGCCAGTAGTAGTGTAGGGGACAGGGCGGACAATGAGCAGTTCTTC. Amino acids: CASSSVGDRADNEQFF.

The gene calls are TRBV10-1 and TRBJ2-2; TRBD2 aligns across 11 bases. V gave up 5 bases and J gave up 3 bases; unmatched junction bases: 2. CDR3 length equals 15 residues. Germline V CDR1 and CDR2: WNHNN, SYGVQD (reference sequence). CDR3 DNA: TGCGCCAGCAGTAAACTAGCGGGGGACACCGGGGAGCTGTTTTTT. Translation gives CASSKLAGDTGELFF.

This clone has just one count. The chain uses TRBV5-1 and TRBJ2-3; no clear D. The CDR3 contains 16 residues. V lost 0 bases to trimming and J lost 1 base, with 12 bases between them. Germline CDR1 reads SGHRS; CDR2 reads YFSETQ. CDR3 protein: CASSLAGYVGTDTQYF. The CDR3 DNA follows: TGCGCCAGCAGCTTGGCCGGTTATGTGGGCACAGATACGCAGTATTTT.

The rearrangement joins TRBV4-2 to TRBJ2-7; D is unclear. Looked up from germline, CDR1 is LGHNA and CDR2 is YNFKEQ. The length of the CDR3 is 15 residues. Deletions cut 6 bases from V and 3 bases from J, with 18 bases between. CDR3 region: CASSLALGLGYEQYF. The CDR3 region has the DNA TGTGCCAGCAGTTTAGCTTTAGGATTAGGCTACGAGCAGTACTTC.

V is TRBV28 and J is TRBJ2-5; TRBD2 aligns across 7 bases. The germline V gene encodes CDR1 MDHEN and CDR2 SYDVKM. This CDR3 has 16 amino acids. V trimming: 3 bases; J trimming: 1 base; junction bases outside the gene matches: 8. CDR3 loop: CASSLRGRGGQETQYF. CDR3 DNA: TGTGCCAGCAGTTTGCGGGGGAGGGGAGGCCAAGAGACCCAGTACTTC.

The V and J genes are TRBV27 and TRBJ1-2; 8 bases match TRBD1. This CDR3 has 14 amino acids. The ends lost 2 bases at V and 5 bases at J; junction bases unmatched: 4. CDR1 is MNHEY and CDR2 is SMNVEV in the germline V gene (reference sequence). The DNA of the CDR3 is TGTGCCAGCAGTTTAGGGACAGGACTTTATGGCTACACCTTC. Protein sequence: CASSLGTGLYGYTF.